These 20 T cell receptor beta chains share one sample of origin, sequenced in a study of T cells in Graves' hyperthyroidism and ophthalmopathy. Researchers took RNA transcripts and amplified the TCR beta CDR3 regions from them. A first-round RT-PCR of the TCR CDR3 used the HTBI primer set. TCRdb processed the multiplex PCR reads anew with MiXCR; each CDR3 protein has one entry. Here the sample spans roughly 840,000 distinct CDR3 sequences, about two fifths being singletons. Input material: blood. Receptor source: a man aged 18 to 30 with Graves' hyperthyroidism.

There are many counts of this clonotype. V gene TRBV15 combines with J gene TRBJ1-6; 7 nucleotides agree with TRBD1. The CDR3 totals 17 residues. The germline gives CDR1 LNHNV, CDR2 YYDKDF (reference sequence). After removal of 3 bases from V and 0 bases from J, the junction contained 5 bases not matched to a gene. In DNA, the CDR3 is TGTGCCACCAGCAGGGGATCAGGGGGCTCCTATAATTCACCCCTCCACTTT. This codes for CATSRGSGGSYNSPLHF. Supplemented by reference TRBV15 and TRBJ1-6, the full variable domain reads DAMVIQNPRYQVTQFGKPVTLSCSQTLNHNVMYWYQQKSSQAPKLLFHYYDKDFNNEADTPDNFQSRRPNTSFCFLDIRSPGLGDTAMYLCATSRGSGGSYNSPLHFGNGTRLTVT.

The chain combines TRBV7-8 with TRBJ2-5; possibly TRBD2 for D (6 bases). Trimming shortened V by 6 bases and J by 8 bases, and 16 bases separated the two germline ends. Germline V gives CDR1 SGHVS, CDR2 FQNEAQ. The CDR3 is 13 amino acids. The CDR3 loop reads CASRGGLQATQYF. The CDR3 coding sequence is TGTGCCAGCAGGGGGGGACTCCAGGCAACCCAGTACTTC. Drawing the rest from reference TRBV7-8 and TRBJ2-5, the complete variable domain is GAGVSQSPRYKVAKRGQDVALRCDPISGHVSLFWYQQALGQGPEFLTYFQNEAQLDKSGLPSDRFFAERPEGSVSTLKIQRTQQEDSAVYLCASRGGLQATQYFGPGTRLLVL.

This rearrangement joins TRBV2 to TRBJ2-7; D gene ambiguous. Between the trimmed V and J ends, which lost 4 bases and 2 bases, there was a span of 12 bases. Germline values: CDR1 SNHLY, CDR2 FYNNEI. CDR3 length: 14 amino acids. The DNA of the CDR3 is TGTGCCAGCAGTGTAGGGTCTAGGACCTACGAGCAGTACTTC. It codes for CASSVGSRTYEQYF.

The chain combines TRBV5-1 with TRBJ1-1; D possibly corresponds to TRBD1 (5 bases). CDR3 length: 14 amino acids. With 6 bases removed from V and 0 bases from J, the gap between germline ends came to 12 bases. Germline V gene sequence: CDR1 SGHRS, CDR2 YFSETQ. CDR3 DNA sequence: TGCGCCAGCAAGGACGGGACGGTGAACACTGAAGCTTTCTTT. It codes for CASKDGTVNTEAFF.

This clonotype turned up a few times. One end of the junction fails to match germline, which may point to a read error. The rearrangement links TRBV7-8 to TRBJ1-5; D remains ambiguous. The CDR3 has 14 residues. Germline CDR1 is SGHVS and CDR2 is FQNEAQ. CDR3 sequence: CASSPEGGYQPQHF. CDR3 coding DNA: TGCGCCAGCAGCCCGGAGGGAGGGTATCAGCCCCAGCATTTT.

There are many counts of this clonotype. CDR3 amino acids: CASSVAIYEQYF. CDR3 coding DNA: TGTGCCAGCAGTGTGGCCATCTACGAGCAGTACTTC. The chain links TRBV2 to TRBJ2-7; D gene uncertain. The CDR3 sequence is 12 residues long. Trimming stripped 4 bases from V and 3 bases from J, with 7 bases between. Germline V gene lookup returns CDR1 SNHLY and CDR2 FYNNEI.

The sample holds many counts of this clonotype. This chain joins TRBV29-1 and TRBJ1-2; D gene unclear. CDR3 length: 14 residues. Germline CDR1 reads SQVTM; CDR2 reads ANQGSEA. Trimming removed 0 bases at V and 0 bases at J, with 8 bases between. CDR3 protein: CSVEDGPSNYGYTF. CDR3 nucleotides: TGCAGCGTTGAAGATGGGCCATCTAACTATGGCTACACCTTC.

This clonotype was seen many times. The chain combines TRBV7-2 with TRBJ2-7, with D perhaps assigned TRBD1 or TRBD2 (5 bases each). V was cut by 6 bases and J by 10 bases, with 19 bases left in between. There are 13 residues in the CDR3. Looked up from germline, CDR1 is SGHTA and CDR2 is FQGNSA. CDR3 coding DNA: TGTGCCAGCAGTTTAACCGGGACCTCGCCTCAGTACTTC. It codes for CASSLTGTSPQYF. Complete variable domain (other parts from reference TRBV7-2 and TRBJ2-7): GAGVSQSPSNKVTEKGKDVELRCDPISGHTALYWYRQSLGQGLEFLIYFQGNSAPDKSGLPSDRFSAERTGGSVSTLTIQRTQQEDSAVYLCASSLTGTSPQYFGPGTRLTVT.

The chain's CDR3 is CASSYSEQGLRGYTF. The CDR3 bases are TGTGCCAGCAGTTACTCCGAGCAGGGATTACGTGGCTACACCTTC. J is TRBJ1-2 and V is TRBV6-5; a weak D match, TRBD1 (5 bases). V was pared by 0 bases and J by 7 bases, with 15 bases between. There are 15 residues in the CDR3. Germline values: CDR1 MNHEY, CDR2 SVGAGI.

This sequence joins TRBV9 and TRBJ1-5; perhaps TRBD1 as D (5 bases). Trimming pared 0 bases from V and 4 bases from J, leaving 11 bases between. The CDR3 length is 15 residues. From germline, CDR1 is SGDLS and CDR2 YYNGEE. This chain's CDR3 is CASSVAGRGNQPQHF. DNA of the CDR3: TGTGCCAGCAGCGTAGCGGGAAGGGGTAATCAGCCCCAGCATTTT.

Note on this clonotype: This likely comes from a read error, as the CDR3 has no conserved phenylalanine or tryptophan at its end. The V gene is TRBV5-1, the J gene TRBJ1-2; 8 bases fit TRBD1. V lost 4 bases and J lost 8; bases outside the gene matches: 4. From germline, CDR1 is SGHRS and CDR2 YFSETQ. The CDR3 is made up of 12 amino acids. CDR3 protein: CASSQGARGYTL. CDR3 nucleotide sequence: TGCGCCAGCAGCCAGGGGGCGCGGGGCTACACCCTC.

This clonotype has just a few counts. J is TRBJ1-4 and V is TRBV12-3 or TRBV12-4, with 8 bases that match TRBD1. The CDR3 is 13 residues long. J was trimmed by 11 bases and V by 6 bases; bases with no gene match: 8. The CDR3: CASRPGQGWKLFF. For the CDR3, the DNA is TGTGCCAGCAGGCCCGGACAGGGTTGGAAACTGTTTTTT.

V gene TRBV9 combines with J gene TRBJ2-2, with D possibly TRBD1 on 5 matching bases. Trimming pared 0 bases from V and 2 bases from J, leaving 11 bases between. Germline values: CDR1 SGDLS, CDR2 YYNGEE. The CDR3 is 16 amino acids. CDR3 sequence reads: CASSVEGDGNTGELFF. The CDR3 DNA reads TGTGCCAGCAGCGTAGAAGGGGATGGAAACACCGGGGAGCTGTTTTTT.

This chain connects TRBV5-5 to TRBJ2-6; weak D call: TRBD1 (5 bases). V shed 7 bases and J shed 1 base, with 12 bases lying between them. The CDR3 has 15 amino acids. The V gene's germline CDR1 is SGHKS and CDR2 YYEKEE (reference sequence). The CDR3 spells CASGRVESGANVLTF. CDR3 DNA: TGTGCCAGCGGCAGGGTGGAGTCTGGGGCCAACGTCCTGACTTTC.

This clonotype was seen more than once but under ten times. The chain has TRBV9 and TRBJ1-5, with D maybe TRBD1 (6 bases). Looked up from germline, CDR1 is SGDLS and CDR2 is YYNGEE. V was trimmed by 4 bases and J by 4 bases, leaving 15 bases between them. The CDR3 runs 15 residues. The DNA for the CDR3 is TGTGCCAGCAGCTTAGGGGGGGCGCGGAATCAGCCCCAGCATTTT. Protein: CASSLGGARNQPQHF.

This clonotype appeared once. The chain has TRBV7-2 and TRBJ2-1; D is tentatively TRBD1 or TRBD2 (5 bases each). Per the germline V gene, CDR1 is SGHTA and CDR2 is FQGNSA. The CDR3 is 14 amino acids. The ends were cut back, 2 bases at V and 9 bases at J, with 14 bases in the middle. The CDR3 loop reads CASSLSTGGIEQFF. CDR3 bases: TGTGCCAGCAGCTTATCGACTGGGGGAATTGAGCAGTTCTTC.

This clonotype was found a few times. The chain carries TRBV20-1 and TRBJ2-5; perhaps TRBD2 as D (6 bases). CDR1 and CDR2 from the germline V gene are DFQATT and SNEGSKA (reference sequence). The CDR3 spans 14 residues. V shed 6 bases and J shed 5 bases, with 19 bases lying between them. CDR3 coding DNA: TGCAGTGCCTCCGCCGCGGGGTGGGAGGAGACCCAGTACTTC. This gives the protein CSASAAGWEETQYF.

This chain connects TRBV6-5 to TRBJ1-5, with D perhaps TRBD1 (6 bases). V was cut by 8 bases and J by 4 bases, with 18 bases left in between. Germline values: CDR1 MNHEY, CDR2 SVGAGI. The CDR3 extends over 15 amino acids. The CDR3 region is CASRGPGAGNQPQHF. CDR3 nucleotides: TGTGCCAGCCGAGGTCCGGGGGCAGGTAATCAGCCCCAGCATTTT.

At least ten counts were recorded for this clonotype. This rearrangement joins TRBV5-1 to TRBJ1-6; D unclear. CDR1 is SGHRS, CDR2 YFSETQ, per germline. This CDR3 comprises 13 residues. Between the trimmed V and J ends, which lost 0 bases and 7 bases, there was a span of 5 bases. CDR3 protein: CASSLAANSPLHF. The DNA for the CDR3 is TGCGCCAGCAGCTTGGCGGCCAATTCACCCCTCCACTTT.

CDR3 nucleotides: TGTGCCAGTAGAGTCGGAGTTTCACCCCTCCACTTT. It specifies CASRVGVSPLHF. This chain joins TRBV19 and TRBJ1-6, with unresolved D. CDR1 LNHDA and CDR2 SQIVND come from the germline V gene (reference sequence). Trimming left V 6 bases short and J 9 bases short, with 9 bases between. CDR3 length: 12 residues.